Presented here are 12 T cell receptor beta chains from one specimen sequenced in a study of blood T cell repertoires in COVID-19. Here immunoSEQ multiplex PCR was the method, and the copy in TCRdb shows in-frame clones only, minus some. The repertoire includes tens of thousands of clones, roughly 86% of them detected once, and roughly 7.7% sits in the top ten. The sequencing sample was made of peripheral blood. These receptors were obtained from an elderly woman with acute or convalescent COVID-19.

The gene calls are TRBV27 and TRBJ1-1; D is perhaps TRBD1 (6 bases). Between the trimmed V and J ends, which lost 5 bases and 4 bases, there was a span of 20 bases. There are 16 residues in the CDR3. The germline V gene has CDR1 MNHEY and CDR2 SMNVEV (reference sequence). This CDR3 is CASSAPRQEMGTEAFF. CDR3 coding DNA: TGTGCCAGCAGTGCCCCTAGACAGGAAATGGGCACTGAAGCTTTCTTT.

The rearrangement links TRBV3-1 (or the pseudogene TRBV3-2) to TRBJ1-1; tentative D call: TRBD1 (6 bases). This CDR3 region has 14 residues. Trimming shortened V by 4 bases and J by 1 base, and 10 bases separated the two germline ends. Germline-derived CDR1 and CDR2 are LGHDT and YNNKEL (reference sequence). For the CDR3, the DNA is TGTGCCAGCAGCCGGACAGCGAGGAACACTGAAGCTTTCTTT. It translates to CASSRTARNTEAFF.

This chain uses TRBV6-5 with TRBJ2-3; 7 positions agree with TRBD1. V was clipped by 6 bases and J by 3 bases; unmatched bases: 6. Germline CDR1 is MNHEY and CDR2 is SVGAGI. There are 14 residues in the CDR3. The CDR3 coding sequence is TGTGCCAGCAGGCAGGGGGTTGGGACAGATACGCAGTATTTT. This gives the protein CASRQGVGTDTQYF.

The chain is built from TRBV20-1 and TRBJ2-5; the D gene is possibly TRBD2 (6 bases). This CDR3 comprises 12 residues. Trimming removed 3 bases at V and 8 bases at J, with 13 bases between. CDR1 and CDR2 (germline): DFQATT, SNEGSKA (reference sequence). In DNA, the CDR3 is TGCAGTGCTAGTAGGGAGGTCCCCACCCAGTACTTC. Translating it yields CSASREVPTQYF.

CDR3 sequence reads: CAWSTSYNSPLHF. The CDR3 DNA reads as TGTGCCTGGAGTACATCTTATAATTCACCCCTCCACTTT. This sequence joins TRBV30 and TRBJ1-6; D is uncertain. CDR1 and CDR2 (germline): GTSNPN, SVGIG (reference sequence). This CDR3 contains 13 residues. V gave up 2 bases and J gave up 4 bases, with 6 bases separating them.

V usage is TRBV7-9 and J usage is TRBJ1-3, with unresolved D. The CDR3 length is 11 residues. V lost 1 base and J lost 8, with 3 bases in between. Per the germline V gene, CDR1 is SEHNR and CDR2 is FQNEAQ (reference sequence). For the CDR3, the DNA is TGTGCCAGCAGCTTAGACTACACCATATATTTT. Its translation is CASSLDYTIYF. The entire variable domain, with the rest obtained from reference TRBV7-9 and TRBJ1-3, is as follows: DTGVSQNPRHKITKRGQNVTFRCDPISEHNRLYWYRQTLGQGPEFLTYFQNEAQLEKSRLLSDRFSAERPKGSFSTLEIQRTEQGDSAMYLCASSLDYTIYFGEGSWLTVV.

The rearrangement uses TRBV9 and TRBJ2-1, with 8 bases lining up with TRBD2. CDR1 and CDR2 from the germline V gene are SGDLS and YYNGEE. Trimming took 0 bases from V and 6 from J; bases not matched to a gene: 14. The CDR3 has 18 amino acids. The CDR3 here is CASSVGPFTVAGPNEQFF. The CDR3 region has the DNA TGTGCCAGCAGCGTAGGTCCCTTTACGGTAGCGGGACCCAATGAGCAGTTCTTC. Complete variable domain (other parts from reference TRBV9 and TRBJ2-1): DSGVTQTPKHLITATGQRVTLRCSPRSGDLSVYWYQQSLDQGLQFLIQYYNGEERAKGNILERFSAQQFPDLHSELNLSSLELGDSALYFCASSVGPFTVAGPNEQFFGPGTRLTVL.

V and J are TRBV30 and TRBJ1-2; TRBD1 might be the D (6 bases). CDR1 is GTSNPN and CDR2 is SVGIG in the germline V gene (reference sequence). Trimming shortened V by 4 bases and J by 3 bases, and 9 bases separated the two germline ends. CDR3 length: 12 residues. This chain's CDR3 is CAWTGAYYGYTF. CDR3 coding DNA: TGTGCCTGGACAGGGGCTTACTATGGCTACACCTTC.

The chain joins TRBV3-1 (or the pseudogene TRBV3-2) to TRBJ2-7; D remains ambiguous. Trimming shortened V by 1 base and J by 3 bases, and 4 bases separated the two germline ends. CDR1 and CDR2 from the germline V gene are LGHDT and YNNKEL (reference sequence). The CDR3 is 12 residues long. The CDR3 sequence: CASSQGIYEQYF. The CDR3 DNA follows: TGTGCCAGCAGCCAAGGTATCTACGAGCAGTACTTC.

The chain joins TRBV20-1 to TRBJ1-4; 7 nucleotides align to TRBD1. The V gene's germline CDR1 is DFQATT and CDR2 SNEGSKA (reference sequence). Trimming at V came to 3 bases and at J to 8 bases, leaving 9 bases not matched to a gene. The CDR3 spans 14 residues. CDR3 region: CSASRAGGGEKLFF. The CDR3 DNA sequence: TGCAGTGCTAGTCGAGCAGGGGGAGGAGAAAAACTGTTTTTT.

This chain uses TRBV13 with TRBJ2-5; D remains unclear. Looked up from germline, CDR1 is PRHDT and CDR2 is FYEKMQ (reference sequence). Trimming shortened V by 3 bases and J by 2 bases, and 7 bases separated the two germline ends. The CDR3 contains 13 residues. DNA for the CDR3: TGTGCCAGCAGCTTGGCGGCTCAAGAGACCCAGTACTTC. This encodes CASSLAAQETQYF.

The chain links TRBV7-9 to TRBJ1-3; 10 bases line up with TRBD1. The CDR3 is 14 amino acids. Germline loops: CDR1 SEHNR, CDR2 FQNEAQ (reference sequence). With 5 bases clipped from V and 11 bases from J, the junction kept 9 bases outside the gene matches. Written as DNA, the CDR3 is TGTGCCAGCAGCAACCGGGACAGGGGTATCGCCATATATTTT. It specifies CASSNRDRGIAIYF.